The 14 T cell receptor beta chains listed next were all sequenced from one sample in a study of blood T cell repertoires in COVID-19. Profiling relied on immunoSEQ multiplex PCR, and the TCRdb table lists in-frame clones only, not all of them. The repertoire holds fewer than 250,000 clones, with about 83% as singletons. Sequencing was done on a sample of peripheral blood. The receptors shown here come from a man aged 45-60 years with acute or convalescent COVID-19.

This chain uses TRBV24-1 with TRBJ2-7; 7 bases line up with TRBD1. Per germline, CDR1 KGHDR and CDR2 SFDVKD. The V segment lost 4 bases and the J segment 2 bases; nucleotides outside the gene matches: 1. The CDR3 contains 13 residues. CDR3 residues: CATSETGTYEQYF. CDR3 nucleotides: TGTGCCACCAGTGAGACAGGGACCTACGAGCAGTACTTC.

The V and J genes are TRBV19 and TRBJ2-7, with D possibly TRBD2 on 6 matching bases. V gave up 6 bases and J gave up 0 bases, with 9 bases separating them. Germline lookup yields CDR1 LNHDA and CDR2 SQIVND (reference sequence). The CDR3 loop spans 13 amino acids. The CDR3 sequence: CASRAGSSYEQYF. The CDR3 DNA is TGTGCCAGTAGGGCGGGGTCCTCCTACGAGCAGTACTTC.

This chain links TRBV12-3 or TRBV12-4 with TRBJ1-5, with D uncertain. Trimming pared 5 bases from V and 3 bases from J, leaving 5 bases between. The CDR3 spans 12 residues. CDR3 sequence reads: CASSPDNQPQHF. In nucleotides, the CDR3 is TGTGCCAGCAGTCCAGACAATCAGCCCCAGCATTTT.

The chain links TRBV5-4 to TRBJ1-6; D ambiguous. This CDR3 has 17 amino acids. Trimming left V 0 bases short and J 8 bases short, with 18 bases between. Germline values: CDR1 SGHNT, CDR2 YYREEE (reference sequence). CDR3 nucleotides: TGTGCCAGCAGCTTGGCCTTTCTGAGGACTGAGGATTCACCCCTCCACTTT. Translating gives CASSLAFLRTEDSPLHF.

The J gene is TRBJ1-5, the V gene TRBV4-1, with TRBD1 matching over 9 bases. V lost 0 bases and J lost 7; bases outside the gene matches: 10. From germline, CDR1 is MGHRA and CDR2 YSYEKL. This CDR3 is 17 amino acids long. The CDR3 nucleotides read TGCGCCAGCAGCCAAGATCGGGGCGGGACAGGGCAACAGCCCCAGCATTTT. Its translation is CASSQDRGGTGQQPQHF.

The chain combines TRBV6-5 with TRBJ1-5, with D possibly TRBD1 on 6 matching bases. Trimming took off 2 bases at V and 3 bases at J, with 11 bases between the two ends. Germline values: CDR1 MNHEY, CDR2 SVGAGI. This CDR3 is 15 amino acids long. CDR3 sequence (DNA): TGTGCCAGCAGTTACGGGCAGGGGTCCAATCAGCCCCAGCATTTT. It specifies CASSYGQGSNQPQHF.

The V and J genes are TRBV5-1 and TRBJ2-6, with 9 bases identical to TRBD1. CDR1 and CDR2 (germline): SGHRS, YFSETQ. Losses at the gene ends were 4 bases for V and 2 bases for J; bases not matched to a gene: 4. This CDR3 is 16 amino acids long. The CDR3 nucleotides read TGCGCCAGCAGCCTCCGACAGGGGGCTGGGGCCAACGTCCTGACTTTC. It specifies CASSLRQGAGANVLTF.

Of note for this clone: At one of its ends the junction is not consistent with the germline gene, which may arise from a read error. As DNA, the CDR3 is TGTGCTAGCAGCTTAGATGGGACAGGGGAAGAGACCCAGTACTTC. Translating it yields CASSLDGTGEETQYF. The chain joins TRBV7-7 to TRBJ2-5; 10 bases are a match to TRBD1. This CDR3 has 15 residues. The germline V gene encodes CDR1 SSHAT and CDR2 FNYEAQ (reference sequence).

This clone has just one count. The chain recombines TRBV11-2 with TRBJ2-3, with D perhaps TRBD2 (7 bases). CDR3 length equals 15 residues. Germline CDR1 SGHAT, CDR2 FQNNGV. Between the trimmed V and J ends, which lost 5 bases and 0 bases, there was a span of 12 bases. The CDR3 loop reads CASSGRGISTDTQYF. The CDR3 region has the DNA TGTGCCAGCAGCGGGAGGGGGATCAGCACAGATACGCAGTATTTT.

J is TRBJ1-5 and V is TRBV4-1; weak D call: TRBD1 (6 bases). V was clipped by 0 bases and J by 7 bases, with 10 bases between them. The length of the CDR3 is 14 residues. CDR1 and CDR2 from the germline V gene are MGHRA and YSYEKL. The DNA of the CDR3 is TGCGCCAGCAGCCAAGACAGGGGTCGGCAGCCCCAGCATTTT. Its protein is CASSQDRGRQPQHF.

This CDR3 is CASSQTAPGVWGYTF. The CDR3 DNA reads as TGTGCCAGCAGTCAAACTGCTCCCGGGGTTTGGGGCTACACCTTC. This chain connects TRBV27 to TRBJ1-2, with D unresolved. Between the trimmed V and J ends, which lost 5 bases and 8 bases, there was a span of 21 bases. The CDR3 covers 15 residues. Germline CDR1 MNHEY, CDR2 SMNVEV (reference sequence).

The chain employs TRBV6-2 or TRBV6-3 and TRBJ2-4; the match to TRBD1 covers 7 bases. After removal of 6 bases from V and 4 bases from J, the junction contained 9 bases not matched to a gene. CDR3 length: 15 amino acids. Germline CDR1 and CDR2: MNHEY and SVGEGT. The CDR3 protein is CASSPLGTDKNIQYF. The CDR3 DNA reads TGTGCCAGCAGCCCCCTCGGGACAGATAAAAACATTCAGTACTTC.

V is TRBV7-3 and J is TRBJ2-2; 8 bases map to TRBD2. Germline V lookup: CDR1 SGHTA, CDR2 FQGTGA. This CDR3 has 15 residues. Germline trimming cut 7 bases from V and 6 bases from J; bases unmatched to any gene: 10. DNA for the CDR3: TGTGCCAGCACCCCGGACTGGCGGGGGGCCGGGGAGCTGTTTTTT. Residues: CASTPDWRGAGELFF.

A remark on this clone: Germline is not matched at one junction end, which may reflect a read error. The chain recombines TRBV7-9 with TRBJ2-7, with 14 bases matching TRBD2. Germline CDR1 and CDR2: SEHNR and FQNEAQ (reference sequence). This CDR3 is 17 amino acids long. The CDR3, as DNA: TGTGCCAGCAGCTTGGGATTCCCGGGACTAGCGGGAGAGGCCGAGAACTTC. Protein: CASSLGFPGLAGEAENF.